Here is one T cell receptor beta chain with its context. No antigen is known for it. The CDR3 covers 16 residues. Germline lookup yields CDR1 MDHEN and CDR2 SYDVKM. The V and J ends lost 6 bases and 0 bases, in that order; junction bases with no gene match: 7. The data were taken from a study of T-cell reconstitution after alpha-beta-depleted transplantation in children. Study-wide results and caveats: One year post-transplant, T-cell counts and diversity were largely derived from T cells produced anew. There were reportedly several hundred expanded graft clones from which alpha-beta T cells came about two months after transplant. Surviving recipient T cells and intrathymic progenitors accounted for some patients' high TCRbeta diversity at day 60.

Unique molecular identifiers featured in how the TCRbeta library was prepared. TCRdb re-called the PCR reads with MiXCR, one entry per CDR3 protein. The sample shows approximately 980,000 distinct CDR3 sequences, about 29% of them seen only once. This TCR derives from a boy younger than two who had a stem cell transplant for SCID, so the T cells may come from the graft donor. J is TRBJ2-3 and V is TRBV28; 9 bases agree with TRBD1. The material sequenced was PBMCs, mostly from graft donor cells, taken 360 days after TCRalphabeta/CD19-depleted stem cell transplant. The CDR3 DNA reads TGTGCCAGCAGAGGACAGGGGACCTTCAGCACAGATACGCAGTATTTT. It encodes CASRGQGTFSTDTQYF.